This T cell receptor beta chain originates from a study of T cells in localized non-small cell lung cancer. The study's findings and limits: Adjacent lung held a median roughly 56 of the top 100 tumor clones. Heterogeneity cannot be ruled out, as sequencing used one tumor region only. The greatest T cell clonality was found in uninvolved adjacent lung (higher than in tumor).

TCRdb's copy holds only in-frame clones and misses some; the assay was immunoSEQ multiplex PCR. The sample holds over 30,000 clones; 80% to 90% are singletons and the top ten take roughly 2.6%. V lost 6 bases and J 7 bases, leaving 19 bases between the germline ends. The CDR3 spans 15 residues. Germline-derived CDR1 and CDR2 are MNHEY and SMNVEV (reference sequence). With regard to this clone: Its matching antigen is unknown.

This rearrangement joins TRBV27 to TRBJ2-4; D is perhaps TRBD1 or TRBD2 (6 bases each). This clonotype was obtained from a woman aged 40-69 years with stage I lung adenocarcinoma. Material: peripheral blood, obtained before any cancer treatment. The DNA of the CDR3 is TGTGCCAGCAGCCCACTCTCCGGGGGCCCTAACATTCAGTACTTC. It specifies CASSPLSGGPNIQYF.